Each of the 32 T cell receptor beta chains below was sequenced from the same sample in a study of blood T cells in healthy people across ages. It was with a sample-barcoded 5' primer and a J-beta primer mix that a second PCR of about 7 to 12 cycles was run. TCRdb reprocessed the 5' RACE reads via MiXCR and lists one record per CDR3 protein. The sample shows 1.2 million to 1.5 million distinct CDR3 sequences, 35% to 45% of them seen only once. Sequenced input: blood. These receptors all come from a woman younger than 30 in good health.

This clonotype has only one observation. The chain couples TRBV2 to TRBJ2-3, with TRBD2 matching over 9 bases. V trimming: 5 bases; J trimming: 2 bases; junction bases outside the gene matches: 8. The V gene's germline CDR1 is SNHLY and CDR2 FYNNEI. The CDR3 sequence is 16 residues long. This CDR3 is CASSPGGRAYTDTQYF. CDR3 sequence (DNA): TGTGCCAGCAGTCCAGGCGGGAGGGCCTACACAGATACGCAGTATTTT.

The chain links TRBV7-9 to TRBJ2-5; no clear D. This CDR3 has 15 residues. Germline CDR1 SEHNR, CDR2 FQNEAQ (reference sequence). Trimming left V 3 bases short and J 4 bases short, with 15 bases between. The CDR3 DNA sequence: TGTGCCAGCAGCTTTGCAGTCGGGCAGGCAGAGACCCAGTACTTC. Residues: CASSFAVGQAETQYF.

This clonotype was counted between two and nine times. This CDR3 reads CASSLRLAGASYNEQFF. CDR3 nucleotides: TGTGCCAGCAGTTTAAGACTAGCGGGGGCGTCGTACAATGAGCAGTTCTTC. The gene calls are TRBV27 and TRBJ2-1; 12 bases map to TRBD2. Germline assignment: CDR1 MNHEY and CDR2 SMNVEV (reference sequence). CDR3 length equals 17 residues. V gave up 2 bases and J gave up 4 bases; unmatched junction bases: 6.

The chain carries TRBV7-9 and TRBJ1-6; 8 bases are shared with TRBD1. The CDR3 is 16 residues long. Germline CDR1 SEHNR, CDR2 FQNEAQ (reference sequence). The V segment lost 6 bases and the J segment 3 bases; nucleotides outside the gene matches: 7. CDR3 nucleotides: TGTGCCAGCAGGCCGGACAGGGACTTCTATAATTCACCCCTCCACTTT. Translation gives CASRPDRDFYNSPLHF. Supplemented by reference TRBV7-9 and TRBJ1-6, the full variable domain reads DTGVSQNPRHKITKRGQNVTFRCDPISEHNRLYWYRQTLGQGPEFLTYFQNEAQLEKSRLLSDRFSAERPKGSFSTLEIQRTEQGDSAMYLCASRPDRDFYNSPLHFGNGTRLTVT.

This clonotype turned up a few times. The chain carries TRBV10-3 and TRBJ2-2; the D gene is possibly TRBD1 (5 bases). V lost 6 bases and J lost 1, with 9 bases in between. Germline V lookup: CDR1 ENHRY, CDR2 SYGVKD. CDR3 size: 14 residues. This CDR3 reads CAISSGQNTGELFF. The CDR3 DNA follows: TGTGCCATCAGCTCCGGACAGAACACCGGGGAGCTGTTTTTT.

J is TRBJ1-2 and V is TRBV20-1; D gene unclear. Germline CDR1 is DFQATT and CDR2 is SNEGSKA (reference sequence). V dropped 4 bases and J dropped 3 bases, with 6 bases sitting between them. The CDR3 is made up of 11 amino acids. The CDR3: CSATPDYGYTF. The CDR3 DNA sequence: TGCAGTGCTACTCCGGACTATGGCTACACCTTC.

The genes are TRBV2 and TRBJ1-1; D is uncertain. The CDR3 runs to 13 residues. Germline V gene sequence: CDR1 SNHLY, CDR2 FYNNEI. V was cut by 3 bases and J by 5 bases, with 10 bases left in between. CDR3 in amino acids: CASSEAGWTEAFF. CDR3 DNA sequence: TGTGCCAGCAGTGAGGCGGGTTGGACTGAAGCTTTCTTT.

The V and J genes are TRBV4-1 and TRBJ1-3; no firm D call. Germline CDR1 reads MGHRA; CDR2 reads YSYEKL. With 1 base removed from V and 2 bases from J, the gap between germline ends came to 6 bases. The CDR3 runs to 14 residues. CDR3 nucleotide sequence: TGCGCCAGCAGCCAAGGGGTCACTGGAAACACCATATATTTT. It codes for CASSQGVTGNTIYF.

V is TRBV4-1 and J is TRBJ2-3; possibly TRBD1 for D (6 bases). The CDR3 contains 13 residues. The V end was cut by 0 bases, the J end by 10 bases, with 11 bases between. Per germline, CDR1 MGHRA and CDR2 YSYEKL. The CDR3, as DNA: TGCGCCAGCAGCCAAGAGCAACAGGGTGCGCAGTATTTT. Translation gives CASSQEQQGAQYF.

This clonotype showed up just once. This chain uses TRBV3-1 with TRBJ1-1; 8 positions agree with TRBD1. Germline V CDR1 and CDR2: LGHDT, YNNKEL (reference sequence). The CDR3 spans 17 residues. Trimming at V came to 3 bases and at J to 0 bases, leaving 9 bases not matched to a gene. The CDR3 protein is CASSQPSDRGVNTEAFF. In nucleotides, the CDR3 is TGTGCCAGCAGCCAGCCATCAGACAGGGGCGTGAACACTGAAGCTTTCTTT.

Comments on this clonotype: This may be a read error: a much more frequent sequence differs by one nucleotide. The chain couples TRBV6-1 to TRBJ2-1; 7 bases are shared with TRBD2. Germline CDR1 is MNHNS and CDR2 is SASEGT. V lost 6 bases and J lost 6; bases outside the gene matches: 8. The CDR3 is 14 amino acids. The CDR3 region has the DNA TGTGCCAGCAGGAGCCTAACGGGAGGCAATGAGCAGTTCTTC. This translates into CASRSLTGGNEQFF.

Only a few counts were recorded for this clonotype. The chain is built from TRBV12-5 and TRBJ2-1; TRBD1 aligns across 8 bases. Germline V lookup: CDR1 LGHNT, CDR2 FRNRAP. The CDR3 covers 14 residues. V trimming: 6 bases; J trimming: 10 bases; junction bases outside the gene matches: 11. CDR3 DNA: TGTGCTAGTGGCCCTAGCCCAGGGGGCTGGGAGCAGTTCTTC. Amino acids: CASGPSPGGWEQFF. Together with reference TRBV12-5 and TRBJ2-1, the CDR3 gives the full variable domain: DARVTQTPRHKVTEMGQEVTMRCQPILGHNTVFWYRQTMMQGLELLAYFRNRAPLDDSGMPKDRFSAEMPDATLATLKIQPSEPRDSAVYFCASGPSPGGWEQFFGPGTRLTVL.

In its sample, this clonotype was seen once. CDR3 in amino acids: CATKGELNTGELFF. The CDR3 coding sequence is TGTGCCACCAAGGGGGAACTTAACACCGGGGAGCTGTTTTTT. The rearrangement links TRBV6-1 to TRBJ2-2; D may be TRBD1 (6 bases). Germline assignment: CDR1 MNHNS and CDR2 SASEGT. There are 14 residues in the CDR3. Trimming removed 10 bases from V and 2 bases from J, with 14 bases in between.

The chain employs TRBV12-3 or TRBV12-4 and TRBJ2-1, with 7 positions matching TRBD2. The CDR3 consists of 13 residues. V lost 7 bases to trimming and J lost 2 bases; unmatched junction nucleotides: 2. CDR3 protein: CASTAGAYNEQFF. In nucleotides, the CDR3 is TGTGCCAGCACTGCGGGGGCCTACAATGAGCAGTTCTTC.

This clonotype was observed many times. The chain recombines TRBV6-6 with TRBJ2-7; D call uncertain. The CDR3 contains 14 residues. V lost 4 bases, J lost 2 bases, and 12 bases lay in between. The germline V gene has CDR1 MNHNY and CDR2 SVGAGI (reference sequence). CDR3 nucleotide sequence: TGTGCCAGCAGTTCGACTCAGTCCCCCTACGAGCAGTACTTC. This codes for CASSSTQSPYEQYF.

This clonotype has only a few counts. A clone one base away is much larger, so this may be a read error. The chain uses TRBV5-6 and TRBJ2-5, with no clear D. This CDR3 is built from 11 residues. Germline values: CDR1 SGHDT, CDR2 YYEEEE. Trimming removed 4 bases at V and 5 bases at J, with 6 bases between. CDR3 in amino acids: CASSQWETQYF. The CDR3 DNA sequence: TGTGCCAGCAGCCAATGGGAGACCCAGTACTTC.

The chain couples TRBV15 to TRBJ2-2; D is undetermined. Germline CDR1 reads LNHNV; CDR2 reads YYDKDF (reference sequence). The V gene lost 5 bases and the J gene lost 5 bases, with 6 bases spanning the gap. This CDR3 is 12 amino acids long. The CDR3 spells CATSGWTGELFF. In DNA, the CDR3 is TGTGCCACCAGCGGATGGACCGGGGAGCTGTTTTTT.

This chain connects TRBV6-2 or TRBV6-3 to TRBJ2-4; D unclear. The DNA end lines up better with TRBJ2-7; the J call may be wrong. CDR3 length equals 12 residues. CDR1 is MNHEY and CDR2 is SVGEGT in the germline V gene. CDR3 nucleotide sequence: TGTGCCAGCAGTTCCCCCCTCGACGAGCAGTACTTC. Translated, it gives CASSSPLDEQYF.

This clonotype was seen more than once but under ten times. The chain uses TRBV12-3 or TRBV12-4 and TRBJ2-5; 8 bases match TRBD2. Gene TRBJ2-7 matches the end of the DNA better, so the J call may be wrong. This CDR3 has 14 residues. The CDR3, as DNA: TGTGCCAGCACCGATACGGGGGGGTTGTACGAGCAGTACTTC. The encoded protein is CASTDTGGLYEQYF.

V usage is TRBV6-5 and J usage is TRBJ2-5, with TRBD1 identical over 8 bases. Germline loops: CDR1 MNHEY, CDR2 SVGAGI. Trimming removed 8 bases from V and 6 bases from J; junction bases left unmatched: 5. This CDR3 has 12 residues. In nucleotides, the CDR3 is TGTGCCAGCGGAACAGGGGGACAGACCCAGTACTTC. This codes for CASGTGGQTQYF.

V and J are TRBV5-5 and TRBJ1-4; possibly TRBD1 for D (5 bases). From germline, CDR1 is SGHKS and CDR2 YYEKEE (reference sequence). With 4 bases removed from V and 8 bases from J, the gap between germline ends came to 21 bases. This CDR3 has 16 residues. CDR3 bases: TGTGCCAGCAGCCATTCCCCGGGGCAGGGCCTCGAAAAACTGTTTTTT. Its translation: CASSHSPGQGLEKLFF.

The chain couples TRBV7-8 to TRBJ2-4; 11 positions agree with TRBD2. The J call could be wrong; TRBJ2-5 is a better fit for the DNA end. This CDR3 region has 16 residues. The germline CDR1 and CDR2 sequences are SGHVS and FQNEAQ. The DNA of the CDR3 is TGTGCCAGCAGCTTAGATAGCGGGGGGGCTTCGGAGACCCAGTACTTC. Translation: CASSLDSGGASETQYF.

The chain combines TRBV7-2 with TRBJ1-5, with no clear D. CDR1 SGHTA and CDR2 FQGNSA come from the germline V gene. Trimming removed 8 bases from V and 0 bases from J, with 5 bases in between. There are 12 residues in the CDR3. CDR3 sequence reads: CASERSNQPQHF. Here the CDR3 DNA reads TGTGCCAGCGAGCGTAGCAATCAGCCCCAGCATTTT.

This clonotype was seen more than once but under ten times. The rearrangement joins TRBV15 to TRBJ1-2; 9 bases fit TRBD1. The trim removed 5 bases at V and 6 bases at J, leaving 13 bases unmatched. The germline CDR1 and CDR2 sequences are LNHNV and YYDKDF (reference sequence). This CDR3 has 16 residues. The CDR3 DNA reads TGTGCCACCAGCCGGGGGGACAGGGTAGTTCCGGATGGCTACACCTTC. Amino acid sequence: CATSRGDRVVPDGYTF.

This clonotype was seen at least ten times. This rearrangement joins TRBV20-1 to TRBJ2-3; D ambiguous. The CDR3 sequence is 12 residues long. The germline CDR1 and CDR2 sequences are DFQATT and SNEGSKA (reference sequence). The V and J ends lost 6 bases and 2 bases respectively, with 9 bases between them. Here the CDR3 reads CSAPITTDTQYF. Written as DNA, the CDR3 is TGCAGTGCCCCGATTACCACAGATACGCAGTATTTT.

This rearrangement joins TRBV5-1 to TRBJ2-7; D is perhaps TRBD2 (6 bases). Per the germline V gene, CDR1 is SGHRS and CDR2 is YFSETQ. With 3 bases removed from V and 0 bases from J, the gap between germline ends came to 13 bases. CDR3 length equals 15 residues. Here the CDR3 DNA reads TGCGCCAGCAGCTCCAGCGGGTCCAGCTCCTACGAGCAGTACTTC. It yields the protein CASSSSGSSSYEQYF.

V gene TRBV7-9 combines with J gene TRBJ2-1; no firm D call. Germline V gene lookup returns CDR1 SEHNR and CDR2 FQNEAQ (reference sequence). The CDR3 is made up of 12 amino acids. Deletions cut 1 base from V and 10 bases from J, with 8 bases between. DNA for the CDR3: TGTGCCAGCAGCTTAGAAGAGCCCGAGCAGTTCTTC. It specifies CASSLEEPEQFF.

The gene calls are TRBV7-3 and TRBJ2-3; no reliable D call. CDR3 length: 14 amino acids. The germline CDR1 and CDR2 sequences are SGHTA and FQGTGA. V was cut by 1 base and J by 4 bases, with 9 bases left in between. The CDR3 is CASSLNPPADTQYF. The CDR3 region has the DNA TGTGCCAGCAGCTTAAATCCTCCCGCAGATACGCAGTATTTT.

The CDR3 bases are TGCAGCGTTGACGGTGGCGGGGGGTCGGGTGGCTACACCTTC. Translated, it gives CSVDGGGGSGGYTF. The chain uses TRBV29-1 and TRBJ1-2; weak D call: TRBD1 (5 bases). This CDR3 has 14 residues. The germline gives CDR1 SQVTM, CDR2 ANQGSEA. The germline V and J ends were trimmed by 3 bases and 7 bases, with 18 bases remaining between them. Combining the CDR3 with reference TRBV29-1 and TRBJ1-2 gives the whole variable domain SAVISQKPSRDICQRGTSLTIQCQVDSQVTMMFWYRQQPGQSLTLIATANQGSEATYESGFVIDKFPISRPNLTFSTLTVSNMSPEDSSIYLCSVDGGGGSGGYTFGSGTRLTVV.

As to this clonotype: This sequence may be a read error, since a much larger clone differs from it by one base. The chain couples TRBV4-1 to TRBJ2-1; D tentatively reads TRBD1 or TRBD2 (5 bases each). Germline CDR1 is MGHRA and CDR2 is YSYEKL. Trimming took off 0 bases at V and 10 bases at J, with 19 bases between the two ends. This CDR3 has 16 amino acids. For the CDR3, the DNA is TGCGCCAGCAGCCAAGAGAGGGGAAGGTCCTCCTACGAGCAGTTCTTC. Protein: CASSQERGRSSYEQFF.

This clonotype turned up a few times. The DNA of the CDR3 is TGCAGTGCTGCACTTCAGGGCGGGGCCAACGTCCTGACTTTC. Encoded protein: CSAALQGGANVLTF. V and J are TRBV20-1 and TRBJ2-6; TRBD1 might be the D (5 bases). Germline CDR1 and CDR2: DFQATT and SNEGSKA (reference sequence). The CDR3 runs 14 residues. V lost 5 bases and J lost 4, with 12 bases in between.

This clonotype turned up a few times. CDR3 nucleotides: TGTGCCAGCAGCGTAGGAGCAGGGAAGGACACTGAAGCTTTCTTT. It encodes CASSVGAGKDTEAFF. The V gene is TRBV9, the J gene TRBJ1-1, with D perhaps TRBD1 (5 bases). The V end was cut by 0 bases, the J end by 3 bases, with 12 bases between. The CDR3 length is 15 residues. CDR1 and CDR2 from the germline V gene are SGDLS and YYNGEE. Variable domain in full (rest from reference TRBV9 and TRBJ1-1): DSGVTQTPKHLITATGQRVTLRCSPRSGDLSVYWYQQSLDQGLQFLIQYYNGEERAKGNILERFSAQQFPDLHSELNLSSLELGDSALYFCASSVGAGKDTEAFFGQGTRLTVV.